This is a list of T cell receptor beta chains from one sample in a study of blood T cell repertoires in COVID-19. Clones were read by immunoSEQ multiplex PCR, and TCRdb kept only the in-frame ones, dropping some. The data hold 300,000 to 400,000 clones, with roughly 87% observed a single time. The specimen sequenced was peripheral blood. These receptor sequences come from a man in his thirties or forties with COVID-19, enrolled during active disease. The CDR3 runs from the conserved cysteine through the conserved F or W. The D gene is left open where the match is weak. Expanded clones are given a class, and other clones once, few, many or no size at all.

j_gene: TRBJ2-3
d_gene: TRBD1
abundance: -
v_gene: TRBV12-5
len: 16
CDR3nt: TGTGCTAGTGGTTTGGAGGACAGGGCTAGCACAGATACGCAGTATTTT
CDR3aa: CASGLEDRASTDTQYF

j_gene: TRBJ2-5
d_gene: TRBD2
abundance: -
v_gene: TRBV7-2
len: 15
CDR3nt: TGTGCCAGCAGCGTAGGACTAGCGGCCCGAGAGACCCAGTACTTC
CDR3aa: CASSVGLAARETQYF

j_gene: TRBJ2-7
d_gene: -
abundance: -
v_gene: TRBV6-2/TRBV6-3
len: 13
CDR3nt: TGTGCCAGCAGTTACACATTCCCCTACGAGCAGTACTTC
CDR3aa: CASSYTFPYEQYF

j_gene: TRBJ2-1
d_gene: -
abundance: -
v_gene: TRBV4-2
len: 14
CDR3nt: TGTGCCAGCAGCCAAGCGGGACTCGCCAATGAGCAGTTCTTC
CDR3aa: CASSQAGLANEQFF

j_gene: TRBJ1-6
d_gene: TRBD1
abundance: -
v_gene: TRBV10-3
len: 15
CDR3nt: TGTGCCATCAGTGAGGGGACAGGGGTAAATTCACCCCTCCACTTT
CDR3aa: CAISEGTGVNSPLHF

j_gene: TRBJ2-3
d_gene: TRBD1
abundance: -
v_gene: TRBV6-6
len: 14
CDR3nt: TGTGCCAGCAGTTCGGGACAGGGGGCGAGTGAGAGTTATTTT
CDR3aa: CASSSGQGASESYF

j_gene: TRBJ2-4
d_gene: -
abundance: -
v_gene: TRBV4-3
len: 16
CDR3nt: TGCGCCAGCAGCCGGAACAGGGTCGCGGCCAAAAACATTCAGTACTTC
CDR3aa: CASSRNRVAAKNIQYF

j_gene: TRBJ1-5
d_gene: -
abundance: -
v_gene: TRBV6-5
len: 14
CDR3nt: TGTGCCAGCACCCAGCCGGGGAGCAATCAGCCCCAGCATTTT
CDR3aa: CASTQPGSNQPQHF

j_gene: TRBJ2-6
d_gene: -
abundance: -
v_gene: TRBV15
len: 16
CDR3nt: TGTGCCACCAGCAGAGTGGCGGGCTCTGGGGCCAACGTCCTGACTTTC
CDR3aa: CATSRVAGSGANVLTF

j_gene: TRBJ2-1
d_gene: TRBD2
abundance: -
v_gene: TRBV11-2
len: 16
CDR3nt: TGTGCCAGCAGCTCGGAAGCGGGAGCCTCCTACAATGAGCAGTTCTTC
CDR3aa: CASSSEAGASYNEQFF

j_gene: TRBJ1-1
d_gene: -
abundance: -
v_gene: TRBV18
len: 15
CDR3nt: TGTGCCAGCTCACAGCTACAGTGGGAGGGCACTGAAGCTTTCTTT
CDR3aa: CASSQLQWEGTEAFF

j_gene: TRBJ1-4
d_gene: TRBD1
abundance: -
v_gene: TRBV7-9
len: 15
CDR3nt: TGTGCCAGCAGCTTAATGGGACAGAAGAATGAAAAACTGTTTTTT
CDR3aa: CASSLMGQKNEKLFF

j_gene: TRBJ2-5
d_gene: TRBD1
abundance: -
v_gene: TRBV19
len: 16
CDR3nt: TGTGCCAGTAGTATAGGTGCCCCAGGGACAGGGGAGACCCAGTACTTC
CDR3aa: CASSIGAPGTGETQYF

j_gene: TRBJ1-4
d_gene: TRBD1
abundance: -
v_gene: TRBV7-8
len: 15
CDR3nt: TGTGCCAGCAGCTTAAAGACAGGGTTTAATGAAAAACTGTTTTTT
CDR3aa: CASSLKTGFNEKLFF

j_gene: TRBJ1-3
d_gene: TRBD1
abundance: -
v_gene: TRBV7-9
len: 15
CDR3nt: TGTGCCAGCAGCCCAGGGACAGGCTCTGGAAACACCATATATTTT
CDR3aa: CASSPGTGSGNTIYF

j_gene: TRBJ1-3
d_gene: -
abundance: -
v_gene: TRBV5-8
len: 15
CDR3nt: TGTGCCAGCAGCTTCGACAGCTTCTCTGGAAACACCATATATTTT
CDR3aa: CASSFDSFSGNTIYF

j_gene: TRBJ1-5
d_gene: -
abundance: -
v_gene: TRBV2
len: 14
CDR3nt: TGTGCCAGCAGTGATGCCAGGGTATGGCAGCCCCAGCATTTT
CDR3aa: CASSDARVWQPQHF

j_gene: TRBJ2-5
d_gene: -
abundance: -
v_gene: TRBV7-3
len: 13
CDR3nt: TGTGCCAGCAGCTTGTCCCCGGGGGAGACCCAGTACTTC
CDR3aa: CASSLSPGETQYF

j_gene: TRBJ1-1
d_gene: -
abundance: -
v_gene: TRBV18
len: 11
CDR3nt: TGTGCCAGCTCACCTAACTCTGAAGCTTTCTTT
CDR3aa: CASSPNSEAFF

j_gene: TRBJ2-5
d_gene: -
abundance: -
v_gene: TRBV6-2/TRBV6-3
len: 12
CDR3nt: TGTGCCAGCAGTCAGGGGTTTCAGACCCAGTACTTC
CDR3aa: CASSQGFQTQYF

j_gene: TRBJ2-3
d_gene: TRBD2
abundance: once
v_gene: TRBV7-8
len: 17
CDR3nt: TGTGCCAGCAGCTTAGACCCTAGCGGGAGTGAGACAGATACGCAGTATTTT
CDR3aa: CASSLDPSGSETDTQYF

j_gene: TRBJ2-7
d_gene: -
abundance: -
v_gene: TRBV5-1
len: 14
CDR3nt: TGCGCCAGCAGCTTGACTAGCCTCGGCCACGAGCAGTACTTC
CDR3aa: CASSLTSLGHEQYF

j_gene: TRBJ2-7
d_gene: TRBD1
abundance: -
v_gene: TRBV6-6
len: 13
CDR3nt: TGTGCCAGCAGTCGACAGGGATCCTACGAGCAGTACTTC
CDR3aa: CASSRQGSYEQYF

j_gene: TRBJ2-5
d_gene: -
abundance: -
v_gene: TRBV18
len: 12
CDR3nt: TGTGCCAGCTCGTACAGAGAAGAGACCCAGTACTTC
CDR3aa: CASSYREETQYF

j_gene: TRBJ1-1
d_gene: -
abundance: -
v_gene: TRBV27
len: 13
CDR3nt: TGTGCCAGCAGCTTGAGAGGTGAGACTGAAGCTTTCTTT
CDR3aa: CASSLRGETEAFF

j_gene: TRBJ2-2
d_gene: -
abundance: -
v_gene: TRBV12-3/TRBV12-4
len: 13
CDR3nt: TGTGCCAGCAGTTTTGGGGGCCCCGGGGAGCTGTTTTTT
CDR3aa: CASSFGGPGELFF

j_gene: TRBJ2-3
d_gene: TRBD1
abundance: -
v_gene: TRBV7-8
len: 21
CDR3nt: TGTGCCAGCAGCTTAGTATTTCTGGGACAGGGCAGACCAGGGTTCACAGATACGCAGTATTTT
CDR3aa: CASSLVFLGQGRPGFTDTQYF

j_gene: TRBJ2-7
d_gene: TRBD2
abundance: -
v_gene: TRBV7-2
len: 16
CDR3nt: TGTGCCAGCAGCCCAATGGCGGGGGGGCGTATCTACGAGCAGTACTTC
CDR3aa: CASSPMAGGRIYEQYF

j_gene: TRBJ1-2
d_gene: TRBD1
abundance: -
v_gene: TRBV24-1
len: 14
CDR3nt: TGTGCCACCAGTGGACAGGGGGCTTTGAATGGCTACACCTTC
CDR3aa: CATSGQGALNGYTF

j_gene: TRBJ2-1
d_gene: TRBD2
abundance: -
v_gene: TRBV11-2
len: 16
CDR3nt: TGTGCCAGCAGCTCGGGACTAGCGGGAGTCGGGGATGAGCAGTTCTTC
CDR3aa: CASSSGLAGVGDEQFF

j_gene: TRBJ1-1
d_gene: TRBD1
abundance: -
v_gene: TRBV6-5
len: 14
CDR3nt: TGTGCCAGCACCGAGATGACAGGGCCCCGGGAAGCTTTCTTT
CDR3aa: CASTEMTGPREAFF

j_gene: TRBJ1-2
d_gene: -
abundance: -
v_gene: TRBV5-1
len: 12
CDR3nt: TGCGCCAGCAGCCAGGGGAACTATGGCTACACCTTC
CDR3aa: CASSQGNYGYTF

j_gene: TRBJ1-1
d_gene: TRBD1
abundance: -
v_gene: TRBV18
len: 16
CDR3nt: TGTGCCAGCTCACCCAGACAGGGGACTTTGAACACTGAAGCTTTCTTT
CDR3aa: CASSPRQGTLNTEAFF

j_gene: TRBJ2-3
d_gene: TRBD1
abundance: -
v_gene: TRBV11-2
len: 15
CDR3nt: TGTGCCAGCAGCGCAGGGGGTTTGCAGACAGATACGCAGTATTTT
CDR3aa: CASSAGGLQTDTQYF

j_gene: TRBJ2-3
d_gene: -
abundance: -
v_gene: TRBV5-1
len: 12
CDR3nt: TGCGCCAGCAGACTGGGGGGAGATACGCAGTATTTT
CDR3aa: CASRLGGDTQYF

j_gene: TRBJ2-2
d_gene: TRBD1
abundance: -
v_gene: TRBV25-1
len: 14
CDR3nt: TGTGCCAGCTCCGGGACAGGGCCCACCGGGGAGCTGTTTTTT
CDR3aa: CASSGTGPTGELFF

j_gene: TRBJ2-5
d_gene: -
abundance: -
v_gene: TRBV6-2/TRBV6-3
len: 16
CDR3nt: TGTGCCAGCAGTTACCAACTCTCACTAGCACAAGAGACCCAGTACTTC
CDR3aa: CASSYQLSLAQETQYF

j_gene: TRBJ2-5
d_gene: TRBD2
abundance: -
v_gene: TRBV4-3
len: 16
CDR3nt: TGCGCCAGCAGCCCAGGTAGCGGGAGCCTCCAAGAGACCCAGTACTTC
CDR3aa: CASSPGSGSLQETQYF

j_gene: TRBJ2-1
d_gene: -
abundance: -
v_gene: TRBV12-3/TRBV12-4
len: 12
CDR3nt: TGTGCCAGCAGTTTAAATCGCAATGAGCAGTTCTTC
CDR3aa: CASSLNRNEQFF

j_gene: TRBJ1-2
d_gene: -
abundance: -
v_gene: TRBV9
len: 15
CDR3nt: TGTGCCAGCAGCGTACACGCTAGCATGTATAATGGCTACACCTTC
CDR3aa: CASSVHASMYNGYTF

j_gene: TRBJ2-3
d_gene: -
abundance: -
v_gene: TRBV6-2/TRBV6-3
len: 17
CDR3nt: TGTGCCAGCAGTTACCTAAGTAAGAGCCTAAGGGGGGATACGCAGTATTTT
CDR3aa: CASSYLSKSLRGDTQYF

j_gene: TRBJ1-3
d_gene: TRBD1
abundance: -
v_gene: TRBV5-4
len: 12
CDR3nt: TGTGCCAGCAGCTCGCCGACAGGGACCATATATTTT
CDR3aa: CASSSPTGTIYF

j_gene: TRBJ1-6
d_gene: TRBD1
abundance: -
v_gene: TRBV27
len: 17
CDR3nt: TGTGCCAGCAGTTTTCTGGACAGGGCCTCCTATAATTCACCCCTCCACTTT
CDR3aa: CASSFLDRASYNSPLHF

j_gene: TRBJ2-5
d_gene: TRBD1
abundance: few
v_gene: TRBV10-2
len: 13
CDR3nt: TGCGCCAGCAGTGAGACCAGGGGGGAGACCCAGTACTTC
CDR3aa: CASSETRGETQYF

j_gene: TRBJ2-1
d_gene: TRBD2
abundance: -
v_gene: TRBV11-1
len: 15
CDR3nt: TGTGCCAGCAGCTCAACTAGCGGGAGAGGCAATGAGCAGTTCTTC
CDR3aa: CASSSTSGRGNEQFF

j_gene: TRBJ2-1
d_gene: -
abundance: -
v_gene: TRBV5-1
len: 15
CDR3nt: TGCGCCAGCAGCTTGGAAGACAGGGAGGCTCCTGAGCAGTTCTTC
CDR3aa: CASSLEDREAPEQFF

j_gene: TRBJ2-7
d_gene: TRBD1
abundance: -
v_gene: TRBV10-3
len: 15
CDR3nt: TGTGCCATCAGTGGTCCGGGACAGGGCGGCGACGAGCAGTACTTC
CDR3aa: CAISGPGQGGDEQYF

j_gene: TRBJ2-2
d_gene: TRBD2
abundance: -
v_gene: TRBV2
len: 17
CDR3nt: TGTGCCAGCAGCCTTGGACTAGCGGGGGGTAACACCGGGGAGCTGTTTTTT
CDR3aa: CASSLGLAGGNTGELFF

j_gene: TRBJ2-6
d_gene: -
abundance: -
v_gene: TRBV19
len: 18
CDR3nt: TGTGCCAGTATTCCAGGCCGGGGTGATGGATCTGGGGCCAACGTCCTGACTTTC
CDR3aa: CASIPGRGDGSGANVLTF